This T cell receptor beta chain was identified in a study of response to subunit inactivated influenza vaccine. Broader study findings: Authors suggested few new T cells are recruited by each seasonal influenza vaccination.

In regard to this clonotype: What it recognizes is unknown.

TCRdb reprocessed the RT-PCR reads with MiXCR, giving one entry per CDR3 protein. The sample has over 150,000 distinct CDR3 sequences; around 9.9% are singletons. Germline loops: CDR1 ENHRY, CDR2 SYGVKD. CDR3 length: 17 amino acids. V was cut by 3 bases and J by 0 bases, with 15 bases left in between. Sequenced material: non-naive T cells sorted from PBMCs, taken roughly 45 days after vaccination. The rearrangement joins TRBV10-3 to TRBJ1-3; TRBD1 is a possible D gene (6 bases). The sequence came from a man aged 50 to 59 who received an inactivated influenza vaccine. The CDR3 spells CAISDPTTGSSGNTIYF. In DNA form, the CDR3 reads TGTGCCATCAGTGACCCAACAACAGGGAGCTCTGGAAACACCATATATTTT.